A selection of T cell receptor beta chains follows, all from one sample in a study of blood T cell repertoires in COVID-19. Only in-frame clones appear in the TCRdb table, and some are missing; sequencing was by immunoSEQ multiplex PCR. The sample carries fewer than 250,000 clones, around 89% recorded once. Sequencing was carried out using PBMCs or T cells enriched from blood (not recorded which). The receptors come from a man between 25 and 39 years old who had been exposed to COVID-19. CDR3s include the opening cysteine and the closing phenylalanine or tryptophan. Each record gives: clone size, D gene, J gene, V gene, CDR3 DNA, CDR3 protein. A D gene is named only where the DNA matches it firmly. Clone size is shown for a subset of rows, as once, few, many or a class of expanded clone.

>once|TRBD1|TRBJ1-3|TRBV19
TGTGCCAGTAGTCCTGAAAGGGGACAGGATGGAAACACCATATATTTT
CASSPERGQDGNTIYF
>once|TRBD2|TRBJ2-5|TRBV19
TGTGCCAGTAGTATAACTAGCGGGGAAAAAGAGACCCAGTACTTC
CASSITSGEKETQYF
>.|.|TRBJ2-3|TRBV7-9
TGTGCCAGCAGCTTAACTCGAGATACGCAGTATTTT
CASSLTRDTQYF
>.|TRBD1|TRBJ1-2|TRBV6-1
TGTGCCAGCAGTGACCGAGCTAACAGGGGGCCGAACTATGGCTACACCTTC
CASSDRANRGPNYGYTF
>once|.|TRBJ1-2|TRBV27
TGTGCCAGCAGTTTACGGGGGGGAGGGAATGGCTACACCTTC
CASSLRGGGNGYTF
>.|TRBD1|TRBJ1-2|TRBV10-3
TGTGCCATCAGTGAGGGGGGGACAGGGGATGGCTATGGCTACACCTTC
CAISEGGTGDGYGYTF
>.|.|TRBJ1-1|TRBV18
TGTGCCAGCTCACCTCCCGGGACATTGAACACTGAAGCTTTCTTT
CASSPPGTLNTEAFF
>.|.|TRBJ1-2|TRBV7-9
TGTGCCAGCAGCGTTCCGAATACAGATGGCTACACCTTC
CASSVPNTDGYTF
>.|TRBD2|TRBJ2-1|TRBV7-7
TGTGCCAGCAGCTTACGAGCGGGGGGGCGGAATGAGCAGTTCTTC
CASSLRAGGRNEQFF
>.|TRBD1|TRBJ2-4|TRBV10-3
TGTGCCATCAGTGAACTTGCGACAGGGAGAAACATTCAGTACTTC
CAISELATGRNIQYF
>.|.|TRBJ1-2|TRBV6-5
TGTGCCAGCAGTTACAGGCGGGGCGGCTTAGTTGGCTACACCTTC
CASSYRRGGLVGYTF
>.|.|TRBJ1-2|TRBV19
TGTGCCAGTAGAAGACAGGACTATGGCTACACCTTC
CASRRQDYGYTF
>.|TRBD1|TRBJ1-1|TRBV29-1
TGCAGCGCCTCCGGGACAGGGGACGAACAAGCTTTCTTT
CSASGTGDEQAFF
>.|.|TRBJ1-2|TRBV3-1/TRBV3-2
TGTGCCAGCAGCCCCGGCGGCTATGGCTACACCTTC
CASSPGGYGYTF
>.|.|TRBJ1-6|TRBV2
TGTGCCAGCAGTGAGCGGGGGGGCTGGTCACCCCTCCACTTT
CASSERGGWSPLHF
>.|TRBD1|TRBJ1-5|TRBV25-1
TGTGCCAGCACCGGGACAGGGTATCAGCCCCAGCATTTT
CASTGTGYQPQHF
>.|.|TRBJ1-5|TRBV4-3
TGCGCCAGCAGCCAAGATCCTGTACTCGAGGATCAGCCCCAGCATTTT
CASSQDPVLEDQPQHF
>few|.|TRBJ2-2|TRBV25-1
TGTGCCAGCAGTGCGGACACTAACACCGGGGAGCTGTTTTTT
CASSADTNTGELFF
>.|.|TRBJ2-1|TRBV7-2
TGTGCCAGCAGCCCCTGGGAGGGGGCCTACAATGAGCAGTTCTTC
CASSPWEGAYNEQFF
>.|TRBD1|TRBJ1-2|TRBV15
TGTGCCACCAGCCCTGCAGGGGGTTCTGATGGCTACACCTTC
CATSPAGGSDGYTF
>.|.|TRBJ1-4|TRBV2
TGTGCCAGCAGAGTCAGGACAACTAATGAAAAACTGTTTTTT
CASRVRTTNEKLFF
>.|.|TRBJ2-5|TRBV12-3/TRBV12-4
TGTGCCAGCAGGCTAAGCATCGAGGAGACCCAGTACTTC
CASRLSIEETQYF
>.|TRBD2|TRBJ2-1|TRBV14
TGTGCCAGCAGCCCACCCGGGACTAGCGGGGGGGTGGGTGAGCAGTTCTTC
CASSPPGTSGGVGEQFF
>.|TRBD1|TRBJ2-7|TRBV5-1
TGCGCCAGCAGCCCGGCAGAGGGCAGGGGGTACGAGCAGTACTTC
CASSPAEGRGYEQYF
>.|TRBD2|TRBJ2-7|TRBV13
TGTGCCAGCGGGAATCTAGCGGGGGGCAACGAGCAGTACTTC
CASGNLAGGNEQYF
>.|.|TRBJ1-3|TRBV3-1/TRBV3-2
TGTGCCAGCAGCCAAGGATCCAGGGCGAGCACCATATATTTT
CASSQGSRASTIYF
>.|TRBD1|TRBJ1-4|TRBV19
TGTGCCAGTAGCCCCGTCCCGGGACAGGCAACTAATGAAAAACTGTTTTTT
CASSPVPGQATNEKLFF
>.|.|TRBJ1-6|TRBV4-1
TGCGCCAGCAGCCAAGAAGCCTACCAGGGTAATTCACCCCTCCACTTT
CASSQEAYQGNSPLHF
>once|TRBD2|TRBJ2-7|TRBV7-9
TGTGCCAGCAGCTTAAGGAAATATGCGGGGGATTTACCCTACGAGCAGTACTTC
CASSLRKYAGDLPYEQYF
>.|TRBD1|TRBJ1-2|TRBV6-1
TGTGCCAGCAGTGAAAGGACAGGGTCGGATGGCTACACCTTC
CASSERTGSDGYTF
>many|.|TRBJ1-5|TRBV9
TGTGCCAGCAGCCGGGACAACAATCAGCCCCAGCATTTT
CASSRDNNQPQHF
>.|.|TRBJ1-1|TRBV5-1
TGCGCCAGCAGCTTGGTATCGGGGGGCACTGAAGCTTTCTTT
CASSLVSGGTEAFF
>.|.|TRBJ1-2|TRBV9
TGTGCCAGCGGACAGCCCTCATCCCTCTATGGCTACACCTTC
CASGQPSSLYGYTF
>.|TRBD2|TRBJ2-3|TRBV7-3
TGTGCCAGCAGCTTCAGGGAGGGCGATACGCAGTATTTT
CASSFREGDTQYF
>.|.|TRBJ2-7|TRBV5-1
TGCGCCAGCAGCACCACAGAGAACTACGAGCAGTACTTC
CASSTTENYEQYF
>.|.|TRBJ2-3|TRBV11-3
TGTGCCAGCAGTAGAAGGGGTCAACGGCGCACAGATACGCAGTATTTT
CASSRRGQRRTDTQYF